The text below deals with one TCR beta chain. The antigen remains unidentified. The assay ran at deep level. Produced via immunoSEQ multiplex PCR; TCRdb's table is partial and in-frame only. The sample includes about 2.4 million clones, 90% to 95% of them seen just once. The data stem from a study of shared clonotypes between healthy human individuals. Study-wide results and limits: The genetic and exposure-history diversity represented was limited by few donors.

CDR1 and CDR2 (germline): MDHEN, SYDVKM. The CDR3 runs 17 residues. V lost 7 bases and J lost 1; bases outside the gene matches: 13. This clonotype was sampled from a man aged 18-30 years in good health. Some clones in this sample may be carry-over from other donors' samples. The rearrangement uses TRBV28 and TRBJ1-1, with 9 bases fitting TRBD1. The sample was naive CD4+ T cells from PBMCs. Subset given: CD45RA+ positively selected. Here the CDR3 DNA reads TGTGCCAGCACCACCCTTGGACAGGGGCGGGGGAACACTGAAGCTTTCTTT. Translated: CASTTLGQGRGNTEAFF.